The entry below describes one TCR beta chain. The antigen is not known. CDR1 is SEHNR, CDR2 FQNEAQ, per germline (reference sequence). The CDR3 consists of 18 residues. V dropped 3 bases and J dropped 4 bases, with 21 bases sitting between them. This sample was taken from a study of T cell responses to AZD1222 COVID-19 vaccine. General study findings and limits: Unmutated variant regions reportedly attract nearly half of all spike-specific TCRs. Donors were chiefly white British, with a greater number of females, and clonal diversity was perhaps underestimated. Only after the peak T cell response were repertoires sampled.

The assay was immunoSEQ multiplex PCR, and TCRdb's table has in-frame clones only and misses some. The sample lists 65,000 to 95,000 clones, over 75% occurring once. The V and J genes are TRBV7-9 and TRBJ1-4; possibly TRBD1 for D (6 bases). The sequencing used peripheral blood, collected 28 days after the second AZD1222 dose. The TCR was taken from an adult who received the AZD1222 COVID-19 vaccine. The chain's CDR3 is CASSFFSSHREVNEKLFF. In DNA form, the CDR3 reads TGTGCCAGCAGCTTTTTTTCATCCCACAGGGAAGTTAATGAAAAACTGTTTTTT.